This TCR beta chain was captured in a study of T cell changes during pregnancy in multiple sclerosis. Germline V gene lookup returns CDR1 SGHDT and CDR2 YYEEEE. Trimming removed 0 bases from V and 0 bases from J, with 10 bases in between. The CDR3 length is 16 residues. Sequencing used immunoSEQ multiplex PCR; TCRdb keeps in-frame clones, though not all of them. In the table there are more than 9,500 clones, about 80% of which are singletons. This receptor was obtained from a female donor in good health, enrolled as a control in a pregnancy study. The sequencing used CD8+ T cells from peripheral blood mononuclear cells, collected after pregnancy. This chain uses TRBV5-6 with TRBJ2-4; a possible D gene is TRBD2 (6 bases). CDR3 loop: CASSLAQAGAKNIQYF. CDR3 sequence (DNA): TGTGCCAGCAGCTTGGCCCAAGCGGGAGCCAAAAACATTCAGTACTTC.